The 32 T cell receptor beta chains below all came from one sample that was sequenced in a study of technical replicates of blood from several donors. Some clones are missing from TCRdb's copy, which holds only in-frame ones; the method was immunoSEQ multiplex PCR. In the table there are 75,000 to 95,000 clones, around 95% of which are singletons. The sequencing sample was made of T cells isolated from PBMCs. These receptor sequences come from a human donor in good health.

The rearrangement joins TRBV21-1 to TRBJ2-7; the DNA was not used to check the table's D call, TRBD2. TRBV21-1 is reported as a pseudogene. The length of the CDR3 is 13 residues. This CDR3 reads CASSKEVRYEQYF. Here the CDR3 DNA reads TGTGCCAGCAGCAAAGAAGTCCGGTACGAGCAGTACTTC.

The chain recombines TRBV15 with TRBJ1-2, with 8 nucleotides matching TRBD1. CDR3 size: 15 residues. V trimming: 6 bases; J trimming: 7 bases; junction bases outside the gene matches: 13. Germline loops: CDR1 LNHNV, CDR2 YYDKDF (reference sequence). CDR3 amino acids: CATSPRTGHLSGYTF. The CDR3, as DNA: TGTGCCACCAGTCCCAGGACAGGGCATTTATCTGGCTACACCTTC.

This clone was observed once. The chain uses TRBV5-3 and TRBJ2-2; 9 nucleotides align to TRBD1. TRBV5-3 is classed as an ORF, of uncertain function. Germline trimming cut 5 bases from V and 3 bases from J; bases unmatched to any gene: 14. This CDR3 is built from 18 residues. CDR3 in DNA: TGTGCCAGAAGGATCGCACAGGGGGCCCCTTGGGACACCGGGGAGCTGTTTTTT. Protein: CARRIAQGAPWDTGELFF.

The CDR3 nucleotides read TGCGCCAGCAGCCAAGATCGGCGGGGGGGCCCCCAAGAGACCCAGTACTTC. Translation: CASSQDRRGGPQETQYF. The J gene is TRBJ2-5, the V gene TRBV4-1, with 9 bases matching TRBD2. The CDR3 runs 17 residues. Germline V lookup: CDR1 MGHRA, CDR2 YSYEKL. Unmatched junction bases numbered 6, after V lost 0 bases and J lost 1 base.

This rearrangement joins TRBV5-1 to TRBJ2-1, with TRBD2 identical over 13 bases. This CDR3 is built from 15 residues. V shed 5 bases, J shed 7 bases, and the junction held 6 bases outside the gene matches. The germline V gene encodes CDR1 SGHRS and CDR2 YFSETQ. The CDR3 nucleotides read TGCGCCAGCAGTGTAGGGACTAGCGGGACAAATGAGCAGTTCTTC. Its translation: CASSVGTSGTNEQFF.

The V and J genes are TRBV28 and TRBJ2-2; D might be TRBD1 (5 bases). This CDR3 region has 13 residues. The germline CDR1 and CDR2 sequences are MDHEN and SYDVKM. Trimming removed 5 bases at V and 8 bases at J, with 12 bases between. This chain's CDR3 is CASSGHWTGELFF. CDR3 bases: TGTGCCAGCAGTGGTCACTGGACAGGGGAGCTGTTTTTT.

This chain joins TRBV2 and TRBJ1-1, with D hard to call. The CDR3 contains 15 residues. V was clipped by 7 bases and J by 2 bases, with 17 bases between them. CDR1 is SNHLY, CDR2 FYNNEI, per germline. CDR3 loop: CASKGGVSVNTEAFF. The CDR3, as DNA: TGTGCCAGCAAGGGCGGGGTTTCAGTAAACACTGAAGCTTTCTTT. Supplemented by reference TRBV2 and TRBJ1-1, the full variable domain reads EPEVTQTPSHQVTQMGQEVILRCVPISNHLYFYWYRQILGQKVEFLVSFYNNEISEKSEIFDDQFSVERPDGSNFTLKIRSTKLEDSAMYFCASKGGVSVNTEAFFGQGTRLTVV.

This rearrangement joins TRBV30 to TRBJ2-5; D may be TRBD1 (6 bases). There are 16 residues in the CDR3. In germline, CDR1 is GTSNPN, CDR2 SVGIG (reference sequence). V lost 3 bases, J lost 5 bases, and 22 bases lay in between. For the CDR3, the DNA is TGTGCCTGGAGGCCGGGCCCGGGACATCTCGGGGAGACCCAGTACTTC. It is translated as CAWRPGPGHLGETQYF.

This chain joins TRBV27 and TRBJ2-1; 7 bases line up with TRBD2. Losses at the gene ends were 5 bases for V and 6 bases for J; bases not matched to a gene: 10. The CDR3 has 15 residues. Germline V gene sequence: CDR1 MNHEY, CDR2 SMNVEV (reference sequence). CDR3 sequence: CASSPKVGGSNEQFF. DNA of the CDR3: TGTGCCAGCAGTCCAAAGGTGGGGGGGTCCAATGAGCAGTTCTTC.

The rearrangement links TRBV6-5 to TRBJ1-5, with 7 bases fitting TRBD1. The CDR3 runs 13 residues. Germline CDR1 is MNHEY and CDR2 is SVGAGI. V was clipped by 5 bases and J by 5 bases; unmatched bases: 3. The CDR3 spells CASSLGQYQPQHF. The CDR3 nucleotides read TGTGCCAGCAGTCTGGGACAGTATCAGCCCCAGCATTTT.

J is TRBJ1-4 and V is TRBV19, with D uncertain. Germline CDR1 LNHDA, CDR2 SQIVND (reference sequence). Trimming pared 3 bases from V and 8 bases from J, leaving 10 bases between. The CDR3 length is 13 residues. The CDR3 is CASSMGGDEKLFF. The CDR3 DNA is TGTGCCAGTAGTATGGGTGGAGACGAAAAACTGTTTTTT.

The J gene is TRBJ1-2, the V gene TRBV12-5; unclear D gene. The CDR3 runs to 15 residues. The V gene lost 2 bases and the J gene lost 4 bases, with 14 bases spanning the gap. Germline V gene sequence: CDR1 LGHNT, CDR2 FRNRAP. CDR3 in amino acids: CASGLRLLPLYGYTF. Written as DNA, the CDR3 is TGTGCTAGTGGTTTGAGACTGCTACCTCTCTATGGCTACACCTTC. Variable domain in full (rest from reference TRBV12-5 and TRBJ1-2): DARVTQTPRHKVTEMGQEVTMRCQPILGHNTVFWYRQTMMQGLELLAYFRNRAPLDDSGMPKDRFSAEMPDATLATLKIQPSEPRDSAVYFCASGLRLLPLYGYTFGSGTRLTVV.

The chain joins TRBV5-4 to TRBJ1-5; the D gene is possibly TRBD1 (5 bases). The CDR3 consists of 15 residues. The V and J ends lost 2 bases and 2 bases respectively, with 11 bases between them. CDR1 is SGHNT, CDR2 YYREEE, per germline (reference sequence). CDR3 nucleotides: TGTGCCAGCAGCTTACAAGGGGCACGCAATCAGCCCCAGCATTTT. Amino acid sequence: CASSLQGARNQPQHF.

The gene calls are TRBV11-2 and TRBJ2-7, with D tentatively TRBD1 (6 bases). The CDR3 spans 15 residues. Germline CDR1 and CDR2: SGHAT and FQNNGV. Trimming shortened V by 5 bases and J by 4 bases, and 18 bases separated the two germline ends. As DNA, the CDR3 is TGTGCCAGCAGCCTATTCGGGGACAATTCTTACGAGCAGTACTTC. Translation: CASSLFGDNSYEQYF.

The chain is built from TRBV5-4 and TRBJ2-1; the match to TRBD1 covers 11 bases. Germline-derived CDR1 and CDR2 are SGHNT and YYREEE (reference sequence). This CDR3 has 17 residues. The J segment lost 0 bases and the V segment lost 4 bases, leaving 6 bases of the junction unmatched. In DNA form, the CDR3 reads TGTGCCAGCAGCGATGGGACAGGGGGGAGCTCCTACAATGAGCAGTTCTTC. This gives the protein CASSDGTGGSSYNEQFF.

V usage is TRBV7-9 and J usage is TRBJ2-1, with 12 bases matching TRBD2. Per germline, CDR1 SEHNR and CDR2 FQNEAQ (reference sequence). The CDR3 is made up of 16 amino acids. V lost 5 bases, J lost 8 bases, and 10 bases stayed unmatched. CDR3 loop: CASSPPRLAGAHEQFF. The CDR3 nucleotides are TGTGCCAGCAGCCCCCCCCGACTAGCGGGGGCGCATGAGCAGTTCTTC.

This chain uses TRBV19 with TRBJ1-1; the match to TRBD1 covers 11 bases. The CDR3 length is 15 residues. Germline loops: CDR1 LNHDA, CDR2 SQIVND (reference sequence). Losses at the gene ends were 5 bases for V and 1 base for J; bases not matched to a gene: 3. The CDR3 loop reads CASSLGTGGNTEAFF. CDR3 DNA sequence: TGTGCCAGTAGTCTAGGGACAGGGGGGAACACTGAAGCTTTCTTT.

The V gene is TRBV2, the J gene TRBJ1-1; D unresolved. Trimming shortened V by 9 bases and J by 5 bases, and 13 bases separated the two germline ends. The CDR3 has 12 amino acids. CDR1 and CDR2 from the germline V gene are SNHLY and FYNNEI. The CDR3 loop reads CASPGGWTEAFF. The CDR3 DNA is TGTGCCAGTCCCGGAGGTTGGACTGAAGCTTTCTTT.

This clone has only a few counts. The chain has TRBV29-1 and TRBJ1-1; D remains unclear. CDR3 length: 12 residues. Per germline, CDR1 SQVTM and CDR2 ANQGSEA. Trimming pared 4 bases from V and 10 bases from J, leaving 16 bases between. CDR3 sequence: CSVVAAPAPAFF. DNA for the CDR3: TGCAGCGTTGTTGCGGCCCCCGCACCAGCTTTCTTT.

The table lists this clone with a few counts. The V and J genes are TRBV6-6 and TRBJ1-2; D possibly corresponds to TRBD1 (6 bases). Germline V CDR1 and CDR2: MNHNY, SVGAGI (reference sequence). This CDR3 has 12 residues. With 8 bases removed from V and 4 bases from J, the gap between germline ends came to 11 bases. This CDR3 reads CASATGIYGYTF. The DNA for the CDR3 is TGTGCCAGCGCCACAGGGATCTATGGCTACACCTTC.

The rearrangement uses TRBV7-2 and TRBJ2-7, with D possibly matching TRBD2 (6 bases). The CDR3 spans 16 residues. The V gene lost 1 base and the J gene lost 3 bases, with 16 bases spanning the gap. Germline loops: CDR1 SGHTA, CDR2 FQGNSA. The CDR3 loop reads CASSLGGQAGNYEQYF. The DNA for the CDR3 is TGTGCCAGCAGCTTAGGAGGGCAGGCGGGAAACTACGAGCAGTACTTC.

The chain recombines TRBV19 with TRBJ1-2, with 7 nucleotides matching TRBD1. Per germline, CDR1 LNHDA and CDR2 SQIVND (reference sequence). The CDR3 runs to 13 residues. The ends lost 6 bases at V and 4 bases at J; junction bases unmatched: 5. CDR3 sequence: CASRDRDIYGYTF. CDR3 coding DNA: TGTGCCAGTAGAGACAGGGACATCTATGGCTACACCTTC.

J is TRBJ2-3 and V is TRBV6-4; TRBD1 matches at 9 bases. The ends lost 4 bases at V and 5 bases at J; junction bases unmatched: 4. This CDR3 spans 14 amino acids. CDR1 and CDR2 (germline): MRHNA, SNTAGT. Here the CDR3 reads CASSAQGAGDTQYF. Written as DNA, the CDR3 is TGTGCCAGCAGTGCACAGGGGGCAGGAGATACGCAGTATTTT.

The rearrangement uses TRBV7-8 and TRBJ2-2; 7 bases align to TRBD1. The V and J ends lost 2 bases and 2 bases, in that order; junction bases with no gene match: 5. The CDR3 spans 16 residues. The germline gives CDR1 SGHVS, CDR2 FQNEAQ. CDR3 nucleotides: TGTGCCAGCAGCTTACAGGGGGTGGGAAACACCGGGGAGCTGTTTTTT. It encodes CASSLQGVGNTGELFF. The full variable domain, in which reference TRBV7-8 and TRBJ2-2 provide the parts outside the CDR3, is GAGVSQSPRYKVAKRGQDVALRCDPISGHVSLFWYQQALGQGPEFLTYFQNEAQLDKSGLPSDRFFAERPEGSVSTLKIQRTQQEDSAVYLCASSLQGVGNTGELFFGEGSRLTVL.

The chain combines TRBV12-5 with TRBJ2-7; perhaps TRBD1 as D (6 bases). Germline V lookup: CDR1 LGHNT, CDR2 FRNRAP. The CDR3 extends over 17 amino acids. Trimming pared 0 bases from V and 7 bases from J, leaving 22 bases between. The CDR3 loop reads CASGLVDLWAGEVEQYF. The CDR3 DNA follows: TGTGCTAGTGGTTTGGTAGATCTATGGGCAGGGGAAGTGGAGCAGTACTTC.

The V call is TRBV5-1, the J call TRBJ2-4; no clear D. V was trimmed by 2 bases and J by 8 bases, leaving 11 bases between them. Germline V gives CDR1 SGHRS, CDR2 YFSETQ. The CDR3 runs 13 residues. CDR3: CASSFLGSDIQYF. The CDR3, as DNA: TGCGCCAGCAGCTTTCTTGGTAGTGACATTCAGTACTTC.

J is TRBJ2-5 and V is TRBV10-3; 8 positions agree with TRBD1. This CDR3 is 14 amino acids long. Germline V lookup: CDR1 ENHRY, CDR2 SYGVKD. V lost 7 bases and J lost 3; bases outside the gene matches: 7. The CDR3 sequence is CAITPGQGEETQYF. The CDR3 DNA follows: TGTGCCATCACCCCCGGACAGGGAGAAGAGACCCAGTACTTC.

The rearrangement joins TRBV9 to TRBJ1-3; 7 bases agree with TRBD1. Germline-derived CDR1 and CDR2 are SGDLS and YYNGEE. This CDR3 has 14 amino acids. V was clipped by 4 bases and J by 6 bases; unmatched bases: 7. The CDR3 nucleotides read TGTGCCAGCAGCCCAGGGGGTCGGCCAAACACCATATATTTT. It yields the protein CASSPGGRPNTIYF.

The chain couples TRBV9 to TRBJ1-1; no definite D call. V was trimmed by 4 bases and J by 6 bases, leaving 25 bases between them. The germline V gene has CDR1 SGDLS and CDR2 YYNGEE. The CDR3 covers 17 residues. CDR3 residues: CASSLQQTASENAEAFF. CDR3 nucleotides: TGTGCCAGCAGCCTCCAACAGACGGCTTCAGAAAATGCTGAAGCTTTCTTT.

This clone has just one count. The chain employs TRBV2 and TRBJ2-1; TRBD1 agrees at 7 bases. The CDR3 sequence is 14 residues long. The V gene end was trimmed by 1 base and the J gene end by 5 bases; junction bases not matched to a gene: 2. The germline V gene has CDR1 SNHLY and CDR2 FYNNEI. CDR3 DNA: TGTGCCAGCAGTGAAGGGGACAGTAACAATGAGCAGTTCTTC. This translates into CASSEGDSNNEQFF.

The chain has TRBV12-2 and TRBJ1-4; the D segment call TRBD1 is taken from the table without a DNA check. TRBV12-2 is a pseudogene locus. The length of the CDR3 is 19 residues. The CDR3 loop reads CASRLEGGQLLLIGEKLFF. In DNA, the CDR3 is TGTGCAAGTCGCTTAGAGGGGGGACAGCTCCTACTTATTGGTGAAAAACTGTTTTTT.

The CDR3 here is CASSEYAGNYGYTF. The CDR3 region has the DNA TGTGCCAGCAGTGAATATGCAGGGAACTATGGCTACACCTTC. V gene TRBV25-1 combines with J gene TRBJ1-2, with a possible D match to TRBD1 (5 bases). The CDR3 is 14 residues long. Germline values: CDR1 MGHDK, CDR2 SYGVNS. Trimming stripped 0 bases from V and 2 bases from J, with 7 bases between.